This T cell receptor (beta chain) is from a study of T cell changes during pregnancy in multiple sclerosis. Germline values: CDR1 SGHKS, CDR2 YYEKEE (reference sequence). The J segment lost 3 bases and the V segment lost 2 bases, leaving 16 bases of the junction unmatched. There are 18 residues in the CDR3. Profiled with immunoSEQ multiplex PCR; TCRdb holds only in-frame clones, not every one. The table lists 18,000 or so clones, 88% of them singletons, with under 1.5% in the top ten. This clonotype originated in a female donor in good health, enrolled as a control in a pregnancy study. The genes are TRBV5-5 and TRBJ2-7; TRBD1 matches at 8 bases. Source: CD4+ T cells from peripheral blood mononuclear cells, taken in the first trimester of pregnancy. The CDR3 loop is CASSLVARGRLNGYEQYF. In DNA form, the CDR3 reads TGTGCCAGCAGCTTAGTGGCCAGGGGGCGGCTTAACGGCTACGAGCAGTACTTC.